This T cell receptor beta chain was sequenced in a study of T cell changes during pregnancy in multiple sclerosis. Method: immunoSEQ multiplex PCR; TCRdb's copy keeps in-frame clones and lacks some. Of 90,000 to 120,000 clones listed, about nine tenths were seen once; the top ten hold roughly 0.82%. Germline assignment: CDR1 SGHNT and CDR2 YYREEE (reference sequence). The CDR3 runs 13 residues. V lost 4 bases and J 5 bases, leaving 13 bases between the germline ends. This specimen consisted of peripheral blood, obtained in the third trimester of pregnancy. The source of this sequence is a female donor in good health, enrolled as a control in a pregnancy study. The chain joins TRBV5-4 to TRBJ2-7, with no clear D. The DNA for the CDR3 is TGTGCCAGCAGCCTGGTCCCGTCTCACGAGCAGTACTTC. Amino acid sequence: CASSLVPSHEQYF.